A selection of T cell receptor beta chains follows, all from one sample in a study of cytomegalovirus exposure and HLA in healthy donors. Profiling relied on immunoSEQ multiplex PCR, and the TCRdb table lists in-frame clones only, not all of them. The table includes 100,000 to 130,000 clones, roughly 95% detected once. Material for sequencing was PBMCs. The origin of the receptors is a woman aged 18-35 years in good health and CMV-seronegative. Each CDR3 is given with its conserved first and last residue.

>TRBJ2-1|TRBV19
CASSPGASGGAVYNEQFF
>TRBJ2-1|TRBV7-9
CASSPNGWNEQFF
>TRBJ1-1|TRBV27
CASSLFTGSSRNTEAFF
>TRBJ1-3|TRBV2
CASSERQAYSGNTIYF
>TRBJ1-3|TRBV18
CASSPRDRDSGNTIYF
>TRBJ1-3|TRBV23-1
CASSQGRGTRNTIYF
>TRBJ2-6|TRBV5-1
CASSLEASGVSLWSGANVLTF
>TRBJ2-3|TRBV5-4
CASSLTGTDTQYF
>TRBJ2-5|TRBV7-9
CASSANSAGLQETQYF
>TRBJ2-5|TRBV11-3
CASSSGTSGQQETQYF
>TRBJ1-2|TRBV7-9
CASSPQGQARLYGYTF
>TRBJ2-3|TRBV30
CACGQVTDTQYF
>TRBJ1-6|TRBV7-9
CASRSTSSYNSPLHF
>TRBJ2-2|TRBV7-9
CASRQYRVADTGELFF
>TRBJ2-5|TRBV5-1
CASSLDGLEETQYF
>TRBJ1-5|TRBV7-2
CASSPRGGPSNQPQHF
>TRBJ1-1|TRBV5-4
CASSSGGGTMNTEAFF
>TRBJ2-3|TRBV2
CASSGLAGGRGTDTQYF
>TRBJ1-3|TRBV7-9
CASSYRQGYSGNTIYF
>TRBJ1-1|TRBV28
CASSGIRQGGTFF
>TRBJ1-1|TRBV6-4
CASSARGTGEEFDTEAFF
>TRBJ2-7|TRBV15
CATSRSEGEQYF
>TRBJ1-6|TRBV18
CASSSDRVGSPLHF
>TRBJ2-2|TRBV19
CASRIIAGGPGELFF
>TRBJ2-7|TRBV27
CASSLGPVAGGSEQYF